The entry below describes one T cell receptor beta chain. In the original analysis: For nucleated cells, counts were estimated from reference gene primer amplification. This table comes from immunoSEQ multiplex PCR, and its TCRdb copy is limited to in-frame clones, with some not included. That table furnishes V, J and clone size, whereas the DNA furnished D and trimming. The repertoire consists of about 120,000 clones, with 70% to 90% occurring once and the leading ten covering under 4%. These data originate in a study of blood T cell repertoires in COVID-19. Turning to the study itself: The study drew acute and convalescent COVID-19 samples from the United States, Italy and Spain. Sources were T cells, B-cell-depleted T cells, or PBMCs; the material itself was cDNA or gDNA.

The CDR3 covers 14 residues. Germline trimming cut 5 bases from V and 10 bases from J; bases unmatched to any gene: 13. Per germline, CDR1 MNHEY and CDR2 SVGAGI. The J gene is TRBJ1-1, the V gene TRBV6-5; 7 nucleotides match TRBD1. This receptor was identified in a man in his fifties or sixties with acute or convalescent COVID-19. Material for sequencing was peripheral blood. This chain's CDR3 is CASSPSRTGGAAFF. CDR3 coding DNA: TGTGCCAGCAGTCCATCCCGGACAGGCGGGGCAGCTTTCTTT.